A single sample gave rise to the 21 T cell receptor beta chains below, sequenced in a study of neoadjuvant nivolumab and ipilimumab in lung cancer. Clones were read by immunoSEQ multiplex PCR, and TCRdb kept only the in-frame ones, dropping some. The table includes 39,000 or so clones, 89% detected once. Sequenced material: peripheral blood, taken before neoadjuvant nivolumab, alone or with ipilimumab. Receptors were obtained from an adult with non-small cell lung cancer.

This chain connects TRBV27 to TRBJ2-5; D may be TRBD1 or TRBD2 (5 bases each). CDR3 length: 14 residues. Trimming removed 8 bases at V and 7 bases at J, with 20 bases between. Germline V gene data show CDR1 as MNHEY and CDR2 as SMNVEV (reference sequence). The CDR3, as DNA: TGTGCCAGCCGCACCGGAGGTGAGGGGTCGACCCAGTACTTC. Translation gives CASRTGGEGSTQYF.

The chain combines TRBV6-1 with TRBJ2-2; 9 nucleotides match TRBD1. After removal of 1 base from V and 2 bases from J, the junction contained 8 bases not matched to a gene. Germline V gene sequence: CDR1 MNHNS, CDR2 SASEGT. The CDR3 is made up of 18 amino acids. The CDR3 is CASSEDHRDRVNTGELFF. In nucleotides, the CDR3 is TGTGCCAGCAGTGAAGATCACCGGGACAGGGTCAACACCGGGGAGCTGTTTTTT.

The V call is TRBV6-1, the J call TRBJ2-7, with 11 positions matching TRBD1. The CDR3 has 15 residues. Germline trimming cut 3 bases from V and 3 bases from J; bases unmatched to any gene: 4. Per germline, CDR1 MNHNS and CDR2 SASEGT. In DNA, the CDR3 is TGTGCCAGCAGTGACCAGGGACAGGGGGGCTACGAGCAGTACTTC. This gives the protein CASSDQGQGGYEQYF.

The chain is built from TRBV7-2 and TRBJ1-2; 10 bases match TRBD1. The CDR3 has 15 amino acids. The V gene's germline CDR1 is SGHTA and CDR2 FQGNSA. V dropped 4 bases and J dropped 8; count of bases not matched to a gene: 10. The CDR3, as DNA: TGTGCCAGCAGCTCAGCCGGGACAGGGGCACGAGGCTACACCTTC. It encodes CASSSAGTGARGYTF.

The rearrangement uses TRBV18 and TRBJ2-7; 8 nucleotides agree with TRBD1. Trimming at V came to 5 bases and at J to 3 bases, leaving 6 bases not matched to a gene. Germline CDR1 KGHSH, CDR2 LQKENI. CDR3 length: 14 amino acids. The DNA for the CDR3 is TGTGCCAGCTCAGCCATGGACAGGGACTACGAGCAGTACTTC. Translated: CASSAMDRDYEQYF. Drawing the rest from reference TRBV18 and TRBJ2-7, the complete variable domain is NAGVMQNPRHLVRRRGQEARLRCSPMKGHSHVYWYRQLPEEGLKFMVYLQKENIIDESGMPKERFSAEFPKEGPSILRIQQVVRGDSAAYFCASSAMDRDYEQYFGPGTRLTVT.

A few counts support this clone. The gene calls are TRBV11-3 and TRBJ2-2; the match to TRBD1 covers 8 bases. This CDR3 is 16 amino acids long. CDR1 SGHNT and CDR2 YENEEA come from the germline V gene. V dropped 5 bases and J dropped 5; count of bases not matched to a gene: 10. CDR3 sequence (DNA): TGTGCCAGCAGCCCATCGACAGGGGCGGAAACCGGGGAGCTGTTTTTT. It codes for CASSPSTGAETGELFF. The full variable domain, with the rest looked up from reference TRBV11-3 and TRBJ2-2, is EAGVVQSPRYKIIEKKQPVAFWCNPISGHNTLYWYLQNLGQGPELLIRYENEEAVDDSQLPKDRFSAERLKGVDSTLKIQPAELGDSAVYLCASSPSTGAETGELFFGEGSRLTVL.

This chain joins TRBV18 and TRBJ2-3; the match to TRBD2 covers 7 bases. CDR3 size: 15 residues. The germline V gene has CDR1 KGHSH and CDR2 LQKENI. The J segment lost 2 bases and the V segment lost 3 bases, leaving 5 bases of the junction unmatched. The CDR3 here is CASSPSSGSTDTQYF. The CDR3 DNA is TGTGCCAGCTCACCGTCTAGCGGCTCCACAGATACGCAGTATTTT.

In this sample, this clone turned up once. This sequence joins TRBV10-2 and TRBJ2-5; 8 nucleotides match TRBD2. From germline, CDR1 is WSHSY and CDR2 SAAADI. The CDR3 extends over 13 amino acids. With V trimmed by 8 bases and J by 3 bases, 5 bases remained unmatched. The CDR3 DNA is TGCGCCAGCGGGTCGGGGGGGGAAGAGACCCAGTACTTC. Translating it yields CASGSGGEETQYF.

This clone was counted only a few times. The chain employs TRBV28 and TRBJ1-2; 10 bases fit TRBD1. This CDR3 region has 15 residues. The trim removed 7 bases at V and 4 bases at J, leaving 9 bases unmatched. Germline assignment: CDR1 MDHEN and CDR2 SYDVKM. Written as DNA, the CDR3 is TGTGCCAGCATCCCTTGGACAGGGGGATTCTATGGCTACACCTTC. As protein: CASIPWTGGFYGYTF.

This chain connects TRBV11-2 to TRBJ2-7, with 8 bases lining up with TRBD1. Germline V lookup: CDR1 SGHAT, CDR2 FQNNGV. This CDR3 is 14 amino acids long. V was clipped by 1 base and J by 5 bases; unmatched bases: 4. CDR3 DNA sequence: TGTGCCAGCAGCTTAGTAGTGACAGGGGACGAGCAGTACTTC. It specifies CASSLVVTGDEQYF.

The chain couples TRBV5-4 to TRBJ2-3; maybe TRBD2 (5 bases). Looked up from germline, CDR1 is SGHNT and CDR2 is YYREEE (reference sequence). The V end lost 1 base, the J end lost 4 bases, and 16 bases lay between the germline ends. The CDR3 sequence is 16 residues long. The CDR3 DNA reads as TGTGCCAGCAGCTTGCCCACTGGGAGCGAAGCAGATACGCAGTATTTT. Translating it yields CASSLPTGSEADTQYF. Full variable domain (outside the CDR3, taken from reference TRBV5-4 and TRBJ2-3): ETGVTQSPTHLIKTRGQQVTLRCSSQSGHNTVSWYQQALGQGPQFIFQYYREEENGRGNFPPRFSGLQFPNYSSELNVNALELDDSALYLCASSLPTGSEADTQYFGPGTRLTVL.

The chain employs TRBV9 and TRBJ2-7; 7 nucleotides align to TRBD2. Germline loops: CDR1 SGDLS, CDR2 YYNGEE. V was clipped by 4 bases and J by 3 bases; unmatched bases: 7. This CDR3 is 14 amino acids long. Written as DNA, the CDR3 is TGTGCCAGCAGCCCACAAGCGGGAAACTACGAGCAGTACTTC. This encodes CASSPQAGNYEQYF.

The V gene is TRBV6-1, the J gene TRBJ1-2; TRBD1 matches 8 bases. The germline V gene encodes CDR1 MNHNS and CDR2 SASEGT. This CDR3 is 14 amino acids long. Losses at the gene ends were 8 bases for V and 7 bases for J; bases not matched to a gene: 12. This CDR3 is CASAKPDREGGYTF. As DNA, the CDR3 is TGTGCCAGCGCTAAACCGGACAGGGAGGGTGGCTACACCTTC.

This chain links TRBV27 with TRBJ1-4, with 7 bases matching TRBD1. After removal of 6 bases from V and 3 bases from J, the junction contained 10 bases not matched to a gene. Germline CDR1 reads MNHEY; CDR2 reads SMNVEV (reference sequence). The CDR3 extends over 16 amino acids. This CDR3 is CASSRQGVWANEKLFF. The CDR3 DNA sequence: TGTGCCAGCAGCCGACAGGGTGTTTGGGCTAATGAAAAACTGTTTTTT. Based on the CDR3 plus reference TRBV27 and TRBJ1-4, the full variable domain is EAQVTQNPRYLITVTGKKLTVTCSQNMNHEYMSWYRQDPGLGLRQIYYSMNVEVTDKGDVPEGYKVSRKEKRNFPLILESPSPNQTSLYFCASSRQGVWANEKLFFGSGTQLSVL.

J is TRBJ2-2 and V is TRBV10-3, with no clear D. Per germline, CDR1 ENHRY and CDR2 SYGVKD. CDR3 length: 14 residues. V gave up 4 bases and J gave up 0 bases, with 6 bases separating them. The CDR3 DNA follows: TGTGCCATCAGTGGAGGAGCGAACACCGGGGAGCTGTTTTTT. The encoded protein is CAISGGANTGELFF.

The CDR3 sequence is CASSYRLAGASETQYF. In DNA form, the CDR3 reads TGTGCCAGCAGCTATAGACTAGCGGGGGCTTCTGAGACCCAGTACTTC. The chain employs TRBV5-5 and TRBJ2-5, with 12 bases fitting TRBD2. V was pared by 3 bases and J by 5 bases, with 8 bases of the junction left unmatched. The germline CDR1 and CDR2 sequences are SGHKS and YYEKEE (reference sequence). The CDR3 covers 16 residues.

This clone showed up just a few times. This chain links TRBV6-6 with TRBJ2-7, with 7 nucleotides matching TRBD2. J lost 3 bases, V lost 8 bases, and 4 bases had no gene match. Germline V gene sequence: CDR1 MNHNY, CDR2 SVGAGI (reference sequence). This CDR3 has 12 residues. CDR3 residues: CASLGGNYEQYF. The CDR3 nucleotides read TGTGCCAGCCTCGGGGGGAACTACGAGCAGTACTTC.

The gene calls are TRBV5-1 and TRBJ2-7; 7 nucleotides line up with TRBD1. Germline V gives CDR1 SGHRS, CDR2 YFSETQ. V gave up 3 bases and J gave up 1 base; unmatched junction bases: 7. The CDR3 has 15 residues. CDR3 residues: CASSSRGQVSYEQYF. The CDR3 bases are TGCGCCAGCAGCTCCAGAGGACAGGTTTCCTACGAGCAGTACTTC. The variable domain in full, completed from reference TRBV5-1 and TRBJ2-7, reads KAGVTQTPRYLIKTRGQQVTLSCSPISGHRSVSWYQQTPGQGLQFLFEYFSETQRNKGNFPGRFSGRQFSNSRSEMNVSTLELGDSALYLCASSSRGQVSYEQYFGPGTRLTVT.

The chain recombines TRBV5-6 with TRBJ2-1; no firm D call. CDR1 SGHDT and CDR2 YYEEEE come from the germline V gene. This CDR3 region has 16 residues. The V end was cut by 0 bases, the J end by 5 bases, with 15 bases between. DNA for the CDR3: TGTGCCAGCAGCTTGGAAGGATGGGCGGTTCACAATGAGCAGTTCTTC. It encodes CASSLEGWAVHNEQFF.

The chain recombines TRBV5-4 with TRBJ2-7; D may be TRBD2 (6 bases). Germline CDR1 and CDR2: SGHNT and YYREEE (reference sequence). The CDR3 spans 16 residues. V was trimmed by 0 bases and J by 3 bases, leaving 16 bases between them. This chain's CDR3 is CASSLAVTPGVYEQYF. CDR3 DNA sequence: TGTGCCAGCAGCTTGGCCGTTACCCCGGGGGTCTACGAGCAGTACTTC.

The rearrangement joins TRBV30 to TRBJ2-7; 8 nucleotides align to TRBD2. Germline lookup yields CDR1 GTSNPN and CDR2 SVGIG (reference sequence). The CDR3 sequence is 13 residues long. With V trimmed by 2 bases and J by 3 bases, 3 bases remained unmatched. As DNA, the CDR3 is TGTGCCTGGAGTCCACGGGGGGGCTACGAGCAGTACTTC. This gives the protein CAWSPRGGYEQYF.